A single sample gave rise to the 10 T cell receptor beta chains below, sequenced in a study of cytomegalovirus exposure and HLA in healthy donors. The PCR ran on 60 Vbeta and 13 Jbeta primers. The table came from immunoSEQ multiplex PCR; TCRdb's copy has only in-frame clones and leaves some out. Among approximately 50,000 clones listed, 50% to 70% were seen once. Sequences were obtained from PBMCs. The receptors stem from a human donor in good health.

This clone appeared once. The rearrangement uses TRBV7-2 and TRBJ1-2; 7 bases agree with TRBD1. Germline CDR1 and CDR2: SGHTA and FQGNSA. V trimming: 1 base; J trimming: 4 bases; junction bases outside the gene matches: 6. The CDR3 loop spans 15 amino acids. Here the CDR3 reads CASSLGAGGLYGYTF. CDR3 DNA sequence: TGTGCCAGCAGCTTAGGGGCAGGGGGGCTCTATGGCTACACCTTC. The complete variable domain, with remaining parts taken from reference TRBV7-2 and TRBJ1-2, reads GAGVSQSPSNKVTEKGKDVELRCDPISGHTALYWYRQSLGQGLEFLIYFQGNSAPDKSGLPSDRFSAERTGGSVSTLTIQRTQQEDSAVYLCASSLGAGGLYGYTFGSGTRLTVV.

The DNA of the CDR3 is TGTGCCAGCAGTCTGCAGGGACTAGCCGGGTACAATGAGCAGTTCTTC. Translating it yields CASSLQGLAGYNEQFF. The V gene is TRBV27, the J gene TRBJ2-1, with 9 bases fitting TRBD2. This CDR3 has 16 amino acids. Germline-derived CDR1 and CDR2 are MNHEY and SMNVEV (reference sequence). Trimming took 5 bases from V and 4 from J; bases not matched to a gene: 9.

The rearrangement links TRBV29-1 to TRBJ2-7; perhaps TRBD2 as D (6 bases). The CDR3 is 12 residues long. The V end was cut by 4 bases, the J end by 4 bases, with 11 bases between. From germline, CDR1 is SQVTM and CDR2 ANQGSEA. The CDR3 is CSVGSAGYEQYF. The CDR3 DNA sequence: TGCAGCGTTGGAAGTGCGGGGTACGAGCAGTACTTC.

The rearrangement joins TRBV20-1 to TRBJ1-1; D is ambiguous. Germline V gene lookup returns CDR1 DFQATT and CDR2 SNEGSKA (reference sequence). The ends were cut back, 7 bases at V and 6 bases at J, with 12 bases in the middle. The CDR3 has 11 residues. CDR3 DNA sequence: TGCAGTGTCCCAGTTTTGTCTGAAGCTTTCTTT. Translation: CSVPVLSEAFF.

A few counts support this clone. V gene TRBV4-1 combines with J gene TRBJ1-1, with 7 bases fitting TRBD1. There are 15 residues in the CDR3. Germline V lookup: CDR1 MGHRA, CDR2 YSYEKL. V trimming: 1 base; J trimming: 4 bases; junction bases outside the gene matches: 6. The CDR3 DNA is TGCGCCAGCAGCCAAGGTGACAGGGCAAGCACTGAAGCTTTCTTT. As protein: CASSQGDRASTEAFF.

J is TRBJ1-4 and V is TRBV18; TRBD1 matches 8 bases. Germline values: CDR1 KGHSH, CDR2 LQKENI. J was trimmed by 8 bases and V by 3 bases; bases with no gene match: 8. The CDR3 is made up of 15 amino acids. The CDR3 loop reads CASSPPGQVGEKLFF. The CDR3 nucleotides are TGTGCCAGCTCACCCCCGGGACAGGTCGGGGAAAAACTGTTTTTT.

This clone was observed a single time. The J gene is TRBJ2-7, the V gene TRBV4-3, with 10 bases identical to TRBD1. J was trimmed by 3 bases and V by 6 bases; bases with no gene match: 8. The CDR3 has 15 residues. Germline assignment: CDR1 LGHNA and CDR2 YSLEER. The CDR3 DNA reads TGCGCCAGCAGTCCCGGGACAGGGGTCTACTACGAGCAGTACTTC. Protein sequence: CASSPGTGVYYEQYF.

The chain joins TRBV7-3 to TRBJ2-7; TRBD2 matches at 7 bases. V trimming: 5 bases; J trimming: 6 bases; junction bases outside the gene matches: 7. The CDR3 is made up of 13 amino acids. Germline assignment: CDR1 SGHTA and CDR2 FQGTGA. CDR3 amino acids: CASSGGGFSEQYF. The DNA for the CDR3 is TGTGCCAGCAGCGGGGGGGGGTTCTCCGAGCAGTACTTC.

The chain has TRBV18 and TRBJ1-5, with a tentative D call TRBD1 (5 bases). Germline V gives CDR1 KGHSH, CDR2 LQKENI. CDR3 length: 15 amino acids. V was pared by 4 bases and J by 7 bases, with 17 bases between. Here the CDR3 DNA reads TGTGCCAGCTCACTCGGGAGGCAGGGAGGACAGCCCCAGCATTTT. It yields the protein CASSLGRQGGQPQHF.

The chain employs TRBV4-1 and TRBJ1-4; tentative D call: TRBD1 (6 bases). Germline CDR1 MGHRA, CDR2 YSYEKL. The CDR3 is 15 residues long. The germline V and J ends were trimmed by 1 base and 6 bases, with 12 bases remaining between them. The CDR3 reads CASSQVAGADEKLFF. The CDR3 DNA reads as TGCGCCAGCAGCCAAGTGGCGGGGGCGGATGAAAAACTGTTTTTT.